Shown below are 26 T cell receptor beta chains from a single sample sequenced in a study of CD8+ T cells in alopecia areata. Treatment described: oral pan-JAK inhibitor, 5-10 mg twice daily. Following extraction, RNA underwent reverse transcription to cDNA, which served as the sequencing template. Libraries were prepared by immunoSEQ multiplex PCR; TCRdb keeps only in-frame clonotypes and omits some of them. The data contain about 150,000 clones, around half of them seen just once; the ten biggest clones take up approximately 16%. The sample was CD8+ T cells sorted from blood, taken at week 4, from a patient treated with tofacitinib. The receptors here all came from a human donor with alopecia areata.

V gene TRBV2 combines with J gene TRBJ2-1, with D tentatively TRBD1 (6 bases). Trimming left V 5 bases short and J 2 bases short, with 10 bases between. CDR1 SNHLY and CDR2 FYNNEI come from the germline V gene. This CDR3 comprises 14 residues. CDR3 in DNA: TGTGCCAGCAGTTCCAGGGGTCCCTACAATGAGCAGTTCTTC. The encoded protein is CASSSRGPYNEQFF.

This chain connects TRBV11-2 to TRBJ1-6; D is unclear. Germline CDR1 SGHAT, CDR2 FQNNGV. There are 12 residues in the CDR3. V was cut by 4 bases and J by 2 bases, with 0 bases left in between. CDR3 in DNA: TGTGCCAGCAGCTCCTATAATTCACCCCTCCACTTT. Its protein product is CASSSYNSPLHF.

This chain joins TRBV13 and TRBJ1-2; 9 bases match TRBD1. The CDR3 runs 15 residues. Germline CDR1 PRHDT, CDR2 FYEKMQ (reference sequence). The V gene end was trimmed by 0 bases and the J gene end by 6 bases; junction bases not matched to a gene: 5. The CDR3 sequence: CASSLGQGARDGYTF. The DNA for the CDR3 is TGTGCCAGCAGCTTAGGACAGGGGGCGCGGGATGGCTACACCTTC.

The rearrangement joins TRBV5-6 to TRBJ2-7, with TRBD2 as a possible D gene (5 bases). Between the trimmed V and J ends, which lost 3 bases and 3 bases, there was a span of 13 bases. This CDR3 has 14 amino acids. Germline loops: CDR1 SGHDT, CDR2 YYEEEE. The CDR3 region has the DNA TGTGCCAGCAGCTCCTTAGCGTCCGACTACGAGCAGTACTTC. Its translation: CASSSLASDYEQYF. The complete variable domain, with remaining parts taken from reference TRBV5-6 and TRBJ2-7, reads DAGVTQSPTHLIKTRGQQVTLRCSPKSGHDTVSWYQQALGQGPQFIFQYYEEEERQRGNFPDRFSGHQFPNYSSELNVNALLLGDSALYLCASSSLASDYEQYFGPGTRLTVT.

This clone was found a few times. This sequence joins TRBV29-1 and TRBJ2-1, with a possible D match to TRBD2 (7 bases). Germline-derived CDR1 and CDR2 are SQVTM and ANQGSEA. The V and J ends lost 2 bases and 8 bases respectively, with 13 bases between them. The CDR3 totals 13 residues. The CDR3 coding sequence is TGCAGCGTTGAACTCGGGGGGCACGATGAGCAGTTCTTC. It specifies CSVELGGHDEQFF.

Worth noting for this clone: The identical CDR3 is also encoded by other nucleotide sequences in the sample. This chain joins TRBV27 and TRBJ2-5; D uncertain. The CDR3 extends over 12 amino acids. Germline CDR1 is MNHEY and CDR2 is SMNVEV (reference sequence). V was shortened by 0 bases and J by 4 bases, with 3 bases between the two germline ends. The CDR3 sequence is CASSLSGETQYF. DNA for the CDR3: TGTGCCAGCAGTTTATCGGGAGAGACCCAGTACTTC.

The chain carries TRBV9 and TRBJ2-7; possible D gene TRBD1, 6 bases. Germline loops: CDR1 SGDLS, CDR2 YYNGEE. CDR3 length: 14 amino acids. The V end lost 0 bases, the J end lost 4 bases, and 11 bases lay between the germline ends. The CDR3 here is CASSVVAGEYEQYF. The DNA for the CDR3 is TGTGCCAGCAGCGTAGTGGCAGGGGAGTACGAGCAGTACTTC.

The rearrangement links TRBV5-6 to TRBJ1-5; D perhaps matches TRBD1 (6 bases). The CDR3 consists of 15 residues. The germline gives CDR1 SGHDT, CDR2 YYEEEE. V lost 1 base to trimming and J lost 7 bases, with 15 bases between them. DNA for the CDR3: TGTGCCAGCAGCTTGTATCTAGGGGGACACCAGCCCCAGCATTTT. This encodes CASSLYLGGHQPQHF.

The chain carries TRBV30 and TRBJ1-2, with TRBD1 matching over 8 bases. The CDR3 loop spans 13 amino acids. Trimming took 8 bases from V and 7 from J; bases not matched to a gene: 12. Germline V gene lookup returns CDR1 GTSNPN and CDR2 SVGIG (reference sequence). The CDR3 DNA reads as TGTGCCGGACCGGACAGGGAACCTCCTGGCTACACCTTC. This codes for CAGPDREPPGYTF.

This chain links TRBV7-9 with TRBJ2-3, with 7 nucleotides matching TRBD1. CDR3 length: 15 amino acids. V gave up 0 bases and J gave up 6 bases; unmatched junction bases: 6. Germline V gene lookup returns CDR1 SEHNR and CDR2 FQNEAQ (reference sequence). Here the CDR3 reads CASSLARGGGDTQYF. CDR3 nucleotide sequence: TGTGCCAGCAGCTTAGCGCGAGGGGGCGGTGATACGCAGTATTTT.

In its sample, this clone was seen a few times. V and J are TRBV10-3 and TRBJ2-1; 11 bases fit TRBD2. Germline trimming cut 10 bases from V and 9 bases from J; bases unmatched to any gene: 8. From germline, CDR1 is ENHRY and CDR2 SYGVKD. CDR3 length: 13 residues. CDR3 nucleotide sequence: TGTGCCAGCAGGCCGACTAGCGGGGCTGAGCAGTTCTTC. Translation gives CASRPTSGAEQFF.

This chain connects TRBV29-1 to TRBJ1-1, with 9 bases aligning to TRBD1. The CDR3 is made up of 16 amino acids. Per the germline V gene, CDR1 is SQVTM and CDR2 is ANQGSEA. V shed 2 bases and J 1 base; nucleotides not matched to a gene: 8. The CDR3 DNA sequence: TGCAGCGTTGAAACGTGGACAGGGGCTCCGAACACTGAAGCTTTCTTT. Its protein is CSVETWTGAPNTEAFF.

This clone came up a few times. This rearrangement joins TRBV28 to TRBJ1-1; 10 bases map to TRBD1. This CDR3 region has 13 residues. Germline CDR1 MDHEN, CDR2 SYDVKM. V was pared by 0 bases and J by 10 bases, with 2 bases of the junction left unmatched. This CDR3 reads CASSLWGTGAAFF. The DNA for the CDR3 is TGTGCCAGCAGTTTATGGGGGACAGGGGCAGCTTTCTTT. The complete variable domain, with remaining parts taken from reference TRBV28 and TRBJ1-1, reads DVKVTQSSRYLVKRTGEKVFLECVQDMDHENMFWYRQDPGLGLRLIYFSYDVKMKEKGDIPEGYSVSREKKERFSLILESASTNQTSMYLCASSLWGTGAAFFGQGTRLTVV.

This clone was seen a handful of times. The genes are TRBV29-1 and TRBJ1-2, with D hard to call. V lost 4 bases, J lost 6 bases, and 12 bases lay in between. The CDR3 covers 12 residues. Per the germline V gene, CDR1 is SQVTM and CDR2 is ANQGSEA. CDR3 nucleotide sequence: TGCAGCGTTGTGGCAGATGACAATGGCTACACCTTC. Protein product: CSVVADDNGYTF. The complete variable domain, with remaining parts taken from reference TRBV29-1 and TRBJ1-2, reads SAVISQKPSRDICQRGTSLTIQCQVDSQVTMMFWYRQQPGQSLTLIATANQGSEATYESGFVIDKFPISRPNLTFSTLTVSNMSPEDSSIYLCSVVADDNGYTFGSGTRLTVV.

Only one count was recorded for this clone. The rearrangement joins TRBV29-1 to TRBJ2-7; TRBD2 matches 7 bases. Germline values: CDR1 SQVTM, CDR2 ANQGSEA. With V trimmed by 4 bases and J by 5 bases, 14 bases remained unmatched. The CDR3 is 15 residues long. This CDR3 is CSVVGGGTYNHEQYF. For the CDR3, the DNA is TGCAGCGTTGTTGGGGGAGGGACTTATAACCACGAGCAGTACTTC.

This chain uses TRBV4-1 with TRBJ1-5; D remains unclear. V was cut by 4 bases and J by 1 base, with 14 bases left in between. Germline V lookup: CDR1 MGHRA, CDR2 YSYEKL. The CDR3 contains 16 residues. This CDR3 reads CASSPRVMDSNQPQHF. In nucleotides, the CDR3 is TGCGCCAGCAGCCCAAGGGTAATGGACAGCAATCAGCCCCAGCATTTT.

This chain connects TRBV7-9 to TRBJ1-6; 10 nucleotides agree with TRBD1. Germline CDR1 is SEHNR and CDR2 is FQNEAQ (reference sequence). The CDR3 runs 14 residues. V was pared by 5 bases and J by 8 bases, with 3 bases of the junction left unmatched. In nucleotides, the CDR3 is TGTGCCAGCAGCCCGACAGGGGGCGATTCACCCCTCCACTTT. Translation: CASSPTGGDSPLHF.

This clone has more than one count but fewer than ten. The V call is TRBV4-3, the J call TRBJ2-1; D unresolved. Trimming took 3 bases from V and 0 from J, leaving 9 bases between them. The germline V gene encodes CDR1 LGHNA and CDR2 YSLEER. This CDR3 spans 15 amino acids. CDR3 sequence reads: CASSQGWGSYNEQFF. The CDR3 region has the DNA TGCGCCAGCAGCCAGGGGTGGGGCTCCTACAATGAGCAGTTCTTC.

CDR3 residues: CASSWDSTYEQYF. The CDR3 nucleotides are TGTGCCAGCAGCTGGGACAGCACCTACGAGCAGTACTTC. The chain links TRBV7-3 to TRBJ2-7, with 7 bases fitting TRBD1. The CDR3 is made up of 13 amino acids. CDR1 and CDR2 (germline): SGHTA, FQGTGA. Trimming at V came to 4 bases and at J to 2 bases, leaving 2 bases not matched to a gene.

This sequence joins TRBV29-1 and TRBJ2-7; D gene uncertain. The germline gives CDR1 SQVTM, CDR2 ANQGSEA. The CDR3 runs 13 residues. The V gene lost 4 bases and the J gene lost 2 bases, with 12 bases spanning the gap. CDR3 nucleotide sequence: TGCAGCGTTGCGATAAGGTCAACCTACGAGCAGTACTTC. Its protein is CSVAIRSTYEQYF.

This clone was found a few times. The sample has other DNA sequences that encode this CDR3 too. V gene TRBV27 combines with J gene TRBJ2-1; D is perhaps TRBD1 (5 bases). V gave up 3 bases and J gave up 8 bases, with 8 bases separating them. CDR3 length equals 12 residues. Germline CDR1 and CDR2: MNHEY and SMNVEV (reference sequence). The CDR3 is CASSLLGDEQFF. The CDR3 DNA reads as TGTGCCAGCAGTTTGCTAGGGGATGAGCAGTTCTTC.

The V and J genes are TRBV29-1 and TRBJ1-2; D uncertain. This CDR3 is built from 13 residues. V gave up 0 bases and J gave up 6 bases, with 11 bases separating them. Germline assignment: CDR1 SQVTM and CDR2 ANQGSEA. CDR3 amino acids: CSVEDNRIDGYTF. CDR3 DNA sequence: TGCAGCGTTGAAGACAACCGGATAGATGGCTACACCTTC. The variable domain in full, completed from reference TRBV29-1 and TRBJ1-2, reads SAVISQKPSRDICQRGTSLTIQCQVDSQVTMMFWYRQQPGQSLTLIATANQGSEATYESGFVIDKFPISRPNLTFSTLTVSNMSPEDSSIYLCSVEDNRIDGYTFGSGTRLTVV.

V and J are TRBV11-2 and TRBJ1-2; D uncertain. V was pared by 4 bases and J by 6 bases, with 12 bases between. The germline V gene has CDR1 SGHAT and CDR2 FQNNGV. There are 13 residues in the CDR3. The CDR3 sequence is CASSSLDWNGYTF. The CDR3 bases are TGTGCCAGCAGCTCCCTAGATTGGAATGGCTACACCTTC.

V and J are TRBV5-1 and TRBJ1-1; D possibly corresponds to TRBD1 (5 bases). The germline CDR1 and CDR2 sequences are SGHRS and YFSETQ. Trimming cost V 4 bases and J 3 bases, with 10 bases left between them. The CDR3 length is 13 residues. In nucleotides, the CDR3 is TGCGCCAGCAGCATTCAGGGTTACACTGAAGCTTTCTTT. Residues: CASSIQGYTEAFF.

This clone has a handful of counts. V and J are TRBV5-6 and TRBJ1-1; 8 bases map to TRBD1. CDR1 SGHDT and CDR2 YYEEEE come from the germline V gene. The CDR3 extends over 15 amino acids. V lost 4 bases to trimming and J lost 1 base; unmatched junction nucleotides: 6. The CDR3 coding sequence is TGTGCCAGCAGCCCCGTAGGGACAGGGAACACTGAAGCTTTCTTT. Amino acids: CASSPVGTGNTEAFF. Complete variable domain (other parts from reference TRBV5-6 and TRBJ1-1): DAGVTQSPTHLIKTRGQQVTLRCSPKSGHDTVSWYQQALGQGPQFIFQYYEEEERQRGNFPDRFSGHQFPNYSSELNVNALLLGDSALYLCASSPVGTGNTEAFFGQGTRLTVV.

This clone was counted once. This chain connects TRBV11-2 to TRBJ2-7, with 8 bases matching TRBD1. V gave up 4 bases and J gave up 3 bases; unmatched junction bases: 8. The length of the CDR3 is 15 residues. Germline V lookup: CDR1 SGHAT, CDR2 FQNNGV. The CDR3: CASSWGTGPNYEQYF. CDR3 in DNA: TGTGCCAGCAGCTGGGGGACAGGCCCGAACTACGAGCAGTACTTC.